This paragraph reports one TCR beta chain. The data belong to a study of shared clonotypes between healthy human individuals. Trimming took 0 bases from V and 0 from J; bases not matched to a gene: 5. The CDR3 sequence is 17 residues long. The germline V gene has CDR1 MGHRA and CDR2 YSYEKL. Assay used: immunoSEQ multiplex PCR; TCRdb lists only in-frame clones, some missing. The sample yields around 120,000 clones, less than 75% seen once. This TCR was recovered from a woman in her twenties or thirties in good health. The chain carries TRBV4-1 and TRBJ1-3, with 7 bases fitting TRBD1. Sequenced sample: memory CD8+ T cells sorted from blood. Subset defined: CD45RO+ cells pooled with CCR7-negative TemRA cells. The CDR3 loop reads CASSQDRRDSSGNTIYF. CDR3 bases: TGCGCCAGCAGCCAAGACCGCCGGGACAGCTCTGGAAACACCATATATTTT.